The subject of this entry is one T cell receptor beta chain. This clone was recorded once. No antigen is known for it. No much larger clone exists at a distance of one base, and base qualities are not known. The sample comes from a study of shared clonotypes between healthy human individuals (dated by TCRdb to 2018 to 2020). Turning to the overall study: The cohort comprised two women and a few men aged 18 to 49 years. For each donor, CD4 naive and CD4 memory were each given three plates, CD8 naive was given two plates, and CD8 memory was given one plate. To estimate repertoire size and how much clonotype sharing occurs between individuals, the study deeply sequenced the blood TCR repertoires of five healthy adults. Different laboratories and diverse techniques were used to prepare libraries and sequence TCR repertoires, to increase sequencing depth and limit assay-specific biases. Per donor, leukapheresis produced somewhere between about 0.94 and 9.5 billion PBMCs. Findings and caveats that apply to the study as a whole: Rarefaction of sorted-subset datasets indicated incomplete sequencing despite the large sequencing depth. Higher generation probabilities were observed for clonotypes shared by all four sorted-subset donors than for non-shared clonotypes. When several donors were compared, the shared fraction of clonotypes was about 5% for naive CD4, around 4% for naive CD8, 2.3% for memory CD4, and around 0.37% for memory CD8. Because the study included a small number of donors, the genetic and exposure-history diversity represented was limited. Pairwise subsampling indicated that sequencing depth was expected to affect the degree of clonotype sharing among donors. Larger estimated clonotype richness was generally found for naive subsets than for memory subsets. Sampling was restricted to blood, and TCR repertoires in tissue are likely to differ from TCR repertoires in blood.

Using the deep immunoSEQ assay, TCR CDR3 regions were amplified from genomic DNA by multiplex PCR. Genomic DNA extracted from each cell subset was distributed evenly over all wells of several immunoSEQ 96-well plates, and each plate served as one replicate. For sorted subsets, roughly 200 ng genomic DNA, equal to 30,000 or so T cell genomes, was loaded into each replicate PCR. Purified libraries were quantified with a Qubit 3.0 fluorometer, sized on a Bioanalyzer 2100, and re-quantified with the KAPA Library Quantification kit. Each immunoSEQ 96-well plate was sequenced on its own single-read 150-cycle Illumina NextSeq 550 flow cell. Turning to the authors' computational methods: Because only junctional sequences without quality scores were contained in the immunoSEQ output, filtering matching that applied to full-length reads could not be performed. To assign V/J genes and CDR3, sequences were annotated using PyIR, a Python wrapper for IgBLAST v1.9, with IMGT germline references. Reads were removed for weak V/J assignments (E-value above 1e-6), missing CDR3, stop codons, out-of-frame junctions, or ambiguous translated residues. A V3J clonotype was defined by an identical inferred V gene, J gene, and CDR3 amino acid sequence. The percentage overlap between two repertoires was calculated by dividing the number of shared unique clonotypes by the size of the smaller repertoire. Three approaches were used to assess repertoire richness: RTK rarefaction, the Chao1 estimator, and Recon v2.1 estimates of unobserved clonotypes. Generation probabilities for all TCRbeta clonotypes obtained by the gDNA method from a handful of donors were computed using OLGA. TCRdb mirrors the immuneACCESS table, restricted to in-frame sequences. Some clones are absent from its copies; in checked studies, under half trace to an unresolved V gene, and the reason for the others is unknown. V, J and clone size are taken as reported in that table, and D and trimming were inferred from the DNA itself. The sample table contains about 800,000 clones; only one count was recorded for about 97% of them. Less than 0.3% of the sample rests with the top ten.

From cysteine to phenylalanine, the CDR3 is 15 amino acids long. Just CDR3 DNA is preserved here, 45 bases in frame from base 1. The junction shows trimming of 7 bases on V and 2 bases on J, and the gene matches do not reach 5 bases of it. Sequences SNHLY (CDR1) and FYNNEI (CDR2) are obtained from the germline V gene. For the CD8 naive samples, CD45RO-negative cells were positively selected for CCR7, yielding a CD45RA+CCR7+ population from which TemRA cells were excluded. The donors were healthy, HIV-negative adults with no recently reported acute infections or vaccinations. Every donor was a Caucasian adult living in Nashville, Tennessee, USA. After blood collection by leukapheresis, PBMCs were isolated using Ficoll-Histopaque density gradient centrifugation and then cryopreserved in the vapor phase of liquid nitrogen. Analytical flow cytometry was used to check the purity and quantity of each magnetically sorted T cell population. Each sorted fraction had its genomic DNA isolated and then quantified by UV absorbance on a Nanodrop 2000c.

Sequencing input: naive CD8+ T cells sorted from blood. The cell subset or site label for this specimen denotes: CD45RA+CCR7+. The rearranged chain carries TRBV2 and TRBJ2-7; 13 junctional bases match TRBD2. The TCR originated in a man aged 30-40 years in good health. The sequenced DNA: TGTGCCAGCACCCCCGGACTAGCGGGAGCCTACGAGCAGTACTTC. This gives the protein CASTPGLAGAYEQYF.